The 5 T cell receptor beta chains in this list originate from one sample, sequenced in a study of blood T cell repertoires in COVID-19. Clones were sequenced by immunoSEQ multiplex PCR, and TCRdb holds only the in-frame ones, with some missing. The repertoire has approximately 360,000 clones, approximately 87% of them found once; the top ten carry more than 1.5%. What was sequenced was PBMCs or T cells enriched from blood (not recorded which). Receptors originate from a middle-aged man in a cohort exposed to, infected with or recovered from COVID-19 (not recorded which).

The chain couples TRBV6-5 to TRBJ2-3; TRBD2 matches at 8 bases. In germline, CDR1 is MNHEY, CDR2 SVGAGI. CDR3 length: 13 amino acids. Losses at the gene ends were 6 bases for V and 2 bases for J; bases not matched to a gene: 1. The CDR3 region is CASRLAATDTQYF. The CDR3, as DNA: TGTGCCAGCAGACTAGCGGCCACAGATACGCAGTATTTT.

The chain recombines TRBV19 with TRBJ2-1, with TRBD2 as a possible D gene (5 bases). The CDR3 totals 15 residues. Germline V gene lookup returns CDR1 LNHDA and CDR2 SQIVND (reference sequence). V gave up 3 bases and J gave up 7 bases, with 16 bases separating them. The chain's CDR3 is CASSIPQLGENEQFF. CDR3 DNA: TGTGCCAGTAGTATCCCCCAACTTGGGGAGAATGAGCAGTTCTTC.

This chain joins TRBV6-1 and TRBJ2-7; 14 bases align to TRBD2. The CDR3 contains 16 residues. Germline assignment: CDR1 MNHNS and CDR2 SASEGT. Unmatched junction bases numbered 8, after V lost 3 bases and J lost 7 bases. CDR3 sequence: CASSDPGTSGSGEQYF. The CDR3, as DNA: TGTGCCAGCAGTGATCCCGGGACTAGCGGGAGTGGAGAGCAGTACTTC.

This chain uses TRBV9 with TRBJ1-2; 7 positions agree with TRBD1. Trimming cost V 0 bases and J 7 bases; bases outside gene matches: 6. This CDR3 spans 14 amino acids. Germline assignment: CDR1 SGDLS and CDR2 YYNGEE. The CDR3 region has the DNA TGTGCCAGCAGCGTAGGTGAGGGGGCATCTGGCTACACCTTC. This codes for CASSVGEGASGYTF.

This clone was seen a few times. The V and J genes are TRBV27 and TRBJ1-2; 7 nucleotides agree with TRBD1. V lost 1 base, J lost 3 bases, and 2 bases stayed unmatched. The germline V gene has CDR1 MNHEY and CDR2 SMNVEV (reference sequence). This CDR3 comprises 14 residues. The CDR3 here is CASSLLGTDYGYTF. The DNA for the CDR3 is TGTGCCAGCAGTTTATTGGGGACAGACTATGGCTACACCTTC.